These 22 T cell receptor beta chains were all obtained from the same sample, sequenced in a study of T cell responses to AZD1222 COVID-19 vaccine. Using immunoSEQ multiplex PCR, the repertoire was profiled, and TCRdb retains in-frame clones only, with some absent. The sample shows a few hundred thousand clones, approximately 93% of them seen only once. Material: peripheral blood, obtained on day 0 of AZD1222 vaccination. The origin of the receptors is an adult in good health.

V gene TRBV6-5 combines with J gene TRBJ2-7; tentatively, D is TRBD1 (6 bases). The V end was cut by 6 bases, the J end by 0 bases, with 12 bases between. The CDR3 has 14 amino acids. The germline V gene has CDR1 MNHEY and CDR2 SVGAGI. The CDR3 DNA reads TGTGCCAGCAGCCGACAGGTCCTCTCCTACGAGCAGTACTTC. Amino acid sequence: CASSRQVLSYEQYF.

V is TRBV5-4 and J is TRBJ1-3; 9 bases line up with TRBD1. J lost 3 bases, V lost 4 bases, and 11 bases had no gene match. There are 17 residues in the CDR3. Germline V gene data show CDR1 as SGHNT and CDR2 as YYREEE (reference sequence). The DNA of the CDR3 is TGTGCCAGCAGCATCAGCGGACAGGGGATCTATGGAAACACCATATATTTT. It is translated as CASSISGQGIYGNTIYF.

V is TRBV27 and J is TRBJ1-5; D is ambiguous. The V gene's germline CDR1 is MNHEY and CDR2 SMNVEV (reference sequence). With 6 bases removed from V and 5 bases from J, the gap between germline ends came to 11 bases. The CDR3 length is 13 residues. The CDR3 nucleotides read TGTGCCAGCAGCCCTGCGGGGTATCAGCCCCAGCATTTT. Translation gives CASSPAGYQPQHF.

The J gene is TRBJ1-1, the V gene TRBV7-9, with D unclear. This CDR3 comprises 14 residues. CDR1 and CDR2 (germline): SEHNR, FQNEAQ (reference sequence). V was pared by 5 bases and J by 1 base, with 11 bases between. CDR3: CASSPRPANTEAFF. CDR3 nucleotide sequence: TGTGCCAGCAGCCCCCGACCGGCGAACACTGAAGCTTTCTTT.

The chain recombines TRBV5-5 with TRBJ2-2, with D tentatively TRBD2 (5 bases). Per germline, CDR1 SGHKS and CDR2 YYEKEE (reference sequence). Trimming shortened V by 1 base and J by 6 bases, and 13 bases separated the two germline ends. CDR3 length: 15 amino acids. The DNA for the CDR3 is TGTGCCAGCAGCTTGCCAGCGGAGCTACCCGGGGAGCTGTTTTTT. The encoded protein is CASSLPAELPGELFF. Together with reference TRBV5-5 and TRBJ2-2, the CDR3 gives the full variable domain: DAGVTQSPTHLIKTRGQQVTLRCSPISGHKSVSWYQQVLGQGPQFIFQYYEKEERGRGNFPDRFSARQFPNYSSELNVNALLLGDSALYLCASSLPAELPGELFFGEGSRLTVL.

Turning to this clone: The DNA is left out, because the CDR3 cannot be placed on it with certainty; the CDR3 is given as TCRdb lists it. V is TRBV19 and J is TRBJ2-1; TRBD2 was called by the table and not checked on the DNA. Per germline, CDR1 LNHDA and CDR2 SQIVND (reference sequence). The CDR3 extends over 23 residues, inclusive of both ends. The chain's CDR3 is CASSTRRLDEQFFGPGRFDEQFF.

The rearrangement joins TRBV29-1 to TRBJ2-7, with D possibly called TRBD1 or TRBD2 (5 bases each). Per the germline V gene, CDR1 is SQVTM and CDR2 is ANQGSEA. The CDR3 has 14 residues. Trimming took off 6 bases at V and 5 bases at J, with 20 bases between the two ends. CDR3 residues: CSVLWGSGAHEQYF. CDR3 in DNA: TGCAGCGTCCTGTGGGGGTCGGGTGCCCACGAGCAGTACTTC.

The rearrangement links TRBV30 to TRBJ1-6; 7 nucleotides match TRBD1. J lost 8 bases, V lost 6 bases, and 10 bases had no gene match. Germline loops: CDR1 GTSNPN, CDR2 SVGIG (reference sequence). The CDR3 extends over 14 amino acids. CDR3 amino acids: CACSPTGADSPLHF. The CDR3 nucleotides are TGTGCCTGCTCCCCAACAGGGGCTGATTCACCCCTCCACTTT.

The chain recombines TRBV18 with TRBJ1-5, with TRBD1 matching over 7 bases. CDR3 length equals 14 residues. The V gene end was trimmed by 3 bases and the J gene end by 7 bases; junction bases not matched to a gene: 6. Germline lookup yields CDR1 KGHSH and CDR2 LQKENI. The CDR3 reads CASSPSRGEQPQHF. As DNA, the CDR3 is TGTGCCAGCTCACCGAGCAGGGGGGAACAGCCCCAGCATTTT.

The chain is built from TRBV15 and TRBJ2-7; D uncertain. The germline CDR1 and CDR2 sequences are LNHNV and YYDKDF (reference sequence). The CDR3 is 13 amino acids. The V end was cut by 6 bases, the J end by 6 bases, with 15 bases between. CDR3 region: CATRGTSVGEQYF. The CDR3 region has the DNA TGTGCCACCAGAGGTACTTCTGTAGGCGAGCAGTACTTC.

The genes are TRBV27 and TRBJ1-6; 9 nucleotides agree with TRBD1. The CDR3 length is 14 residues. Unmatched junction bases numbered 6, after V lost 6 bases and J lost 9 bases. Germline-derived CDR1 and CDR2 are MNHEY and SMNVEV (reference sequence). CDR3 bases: TGTGCCAGCAGCCCCGGGACAGGGCGTTCACCCCTCCACTTT. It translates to CASSPGTGRSPLHF.

The CDR3, as DNA: TGCGCCAGCAGCTTGGACGCGGGACAGGGAAACTATGGCTACACCTTC. This sequence encodes CASSLDAGQGNYGYTF. The rearrangement uses TRBV5-1 and TRBJ1-2; 9 bases line up with TRBD1. Germline CDR1 reads SGHRS; CDR2 reads YFSETQ. This CDR3 is built from 16 residues. V gave up 0 bases and J gave up 2 bases; unmatched junction bases: 5.

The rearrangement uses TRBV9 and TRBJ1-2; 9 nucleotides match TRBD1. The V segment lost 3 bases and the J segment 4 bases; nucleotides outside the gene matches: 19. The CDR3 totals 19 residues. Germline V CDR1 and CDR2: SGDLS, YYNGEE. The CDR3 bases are TGTGCCAGCAGCGCCCCGGGAGGGACAGGGCGACCTGGAGGCTATGGCTACACCTTC. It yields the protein CASSAPGGTGRPGGYGYTF.

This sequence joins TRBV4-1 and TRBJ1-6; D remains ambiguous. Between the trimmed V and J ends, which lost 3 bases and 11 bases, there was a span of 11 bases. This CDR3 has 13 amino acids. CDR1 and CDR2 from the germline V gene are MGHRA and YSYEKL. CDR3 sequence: CASSQAGLAPLHF. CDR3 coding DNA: TGCGCCAGCAGCCAGGCTGGGTTGGCACCCCTCCACTTT.

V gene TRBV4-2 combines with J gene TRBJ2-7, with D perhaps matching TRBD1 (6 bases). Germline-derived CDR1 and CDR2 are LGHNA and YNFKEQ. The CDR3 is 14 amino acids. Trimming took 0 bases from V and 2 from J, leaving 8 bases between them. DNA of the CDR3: TGTGCCAGCAGCCAAGAGCAGGGGCCCTACGAGCAGTACTTC. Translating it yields CASSQEQGPYEQYF.

The DNA for the CDR3 is TGTGCCGCCTCTCGGGGGGGGACTAACTATGGCTACACCTTC. Translating it yields CAASRGGTNYGYTF. The V call is TRBV19, the J call TRBJ1-2, with a tentative D call TRBD1 (5 bases). V lost 11 bases and J lost 0, with 16 bases in between. Germline assignment: CDR1 LNHDA and CDR2 SQIVND (reference sequence). The CDR3 has 14 residues. Full variable domain (rest looked up from reference TRBV19 and TRBJ1-2): DGGITQSPKYLFRKEGQNVTLSCEQNLNHDAMYWYRQDPGQGLRLIYYSQIVNDFQKGDIAEGYSVSREKKESFPLTVTSAQKNPTAFYLCAASRGGTNYGYTFGSGTRLTVV.

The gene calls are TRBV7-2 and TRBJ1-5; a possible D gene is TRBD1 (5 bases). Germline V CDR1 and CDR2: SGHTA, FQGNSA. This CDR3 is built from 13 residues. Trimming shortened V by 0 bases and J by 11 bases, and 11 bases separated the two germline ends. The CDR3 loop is CASSLARGSAQHF. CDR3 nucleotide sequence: TGTGCCAGCAGCTTAGCGCGGGGGTCGGCCCAGCATTTT.

The CDR3 DNA reads as TGTGCCAGCAGCTTAGAGAGGACAGGGCTGTACAATGAGCAGTTCTTC. This encodes CASSLERTGLYNEQFF. V is TRBV7-8 and J is TRBJ2-1; TRBD1 matches 8 bases. V shed 1 base and J 4 bases; nucleotides not matched to a gene: 6. Germline loops: CDR1 SGHVS, CDR2 FQNEAQ. CDR3 length equals 16 residues.

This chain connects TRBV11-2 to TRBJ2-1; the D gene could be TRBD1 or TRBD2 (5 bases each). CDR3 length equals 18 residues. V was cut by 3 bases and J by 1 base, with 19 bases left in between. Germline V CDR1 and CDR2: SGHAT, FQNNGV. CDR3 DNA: TGTGCCAGCAGCTTTGGCCGGGCAGGGAGAATGTCCTACAATGAGCAGTTCTTC. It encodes CASSFGRAGRMSYNEQFF.

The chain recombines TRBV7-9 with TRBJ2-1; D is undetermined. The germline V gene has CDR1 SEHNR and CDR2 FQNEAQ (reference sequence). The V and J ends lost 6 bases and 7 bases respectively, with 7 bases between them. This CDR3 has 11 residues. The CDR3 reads CASRVSNEQFF. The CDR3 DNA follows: TGTGCCAGCAGGGTCTCGAATGAGCAGTTCTTC.

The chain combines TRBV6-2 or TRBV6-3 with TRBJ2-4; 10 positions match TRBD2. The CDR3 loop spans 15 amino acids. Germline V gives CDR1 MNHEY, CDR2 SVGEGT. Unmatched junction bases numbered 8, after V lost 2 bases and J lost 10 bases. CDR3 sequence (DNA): TGTGCCAGCAGTTACGCGGGACTAGCGTGGTTAATTCAGTACTTC. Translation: CASSYAGLAWLIQYF.

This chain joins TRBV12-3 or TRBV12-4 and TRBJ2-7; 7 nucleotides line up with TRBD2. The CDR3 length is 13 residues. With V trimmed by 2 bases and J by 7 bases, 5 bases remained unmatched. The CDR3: CASSLSEAGEQYF. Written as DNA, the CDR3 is TGTGCCAGCAGTTTATCAGAAGCGGGAGAGCAGTACTTC.